One and the same sample provided the 11 T cell receptor beta chains below, sequenced in a study of blood T cell repertoires in COVID-19. The protocol was immunoSEQ multiplex PCR, while the TCRdb copy is restricted to in-frame clones and leaves out a portion. The repertoire consists of 300,000 to 400,000 clones, with roughly 86% occurring once and the leading ten covering 6.5% to 9.5%. The specimen sequenced was peripheral blood. Receptor source: a woman in her forties or fifties who had recovered from COVID-19.

The chain carries TRBV19 and TRBJ1-2, with D tentatively TRBD1 (6 bases). Germline V gene lookup returns CDR1 LNHDA and CDR2 SQIVND (reference sequence). V lost 7 bases, J lost 0 bases, and 12 bases lay in between. The length of the CDR3 is 14 residues. Written as DNA, the CDR3 is TGTGCCAGTACGGACAGCCCCTCTAACTATGGCTACACCTTC. It codes for CASTDSPSNYGYTF.

This clone was observed once. CDR3: CASSRSTLEGRYEQYF. CDR3 coding DNA: TGTGCCAGTAGTAGATCGACCCTAGAAGGAAGGTACGAGCAGTACTTC. This chain connects TRBV19 to TRBJ2-7; D is undetermined. V lost 4 bases and J 4 bases, leaving 20 bases between the germline ends. The CDR3 extends over 16 amino acids. The germline V gene encodes CDR1 LNHDA and CDR2 SQIVND (reference sequence). The full variable domain, with the rest looked up from reference TRBV19 and TRBJ2-7, is DGGITQSPKYLFRKEGQNVTLSCEQNLNHDAMYWYRQDPGQGLRLIYYSQIVNDFQKGDIAEGYSVSREKKESFPLTVTSAQKNPTAFYLCASSRSTLEGRYEQYFGPGTRLTVT.

This clone was picked up one time. This sequence joins TRBV20-1 and TRBJ2-1, with no clear D. Trimming shortened V by 6 bases and J by 4 bases, and 7 bases separated the two germline ends. The CDR3 runs to 11 residues. Germline lookup yields CDR1 DFQATT and CDR2 SNEGSKA (reference sequence). The CDR3 nucleotides are TGCAGTGCCCCTCCTTACAATGAGCAGTTCTTC. Translating it yields CSAPPYNEQFF.

This clone was recorded once. The chain employs TRBV9 and TRBJ2-2; the D is unclear. Germline CDR1 and CDR2: SGDLS and YYNGEE. This CDR3 is built from 12 residues. Between the trimmed V and J ends, which lost 1 base and 4 bases, there was a span of 2 bases. For the CDR3, the DNA is TGTGCCAGCAGCGTACTCACCGGGGAGCTGTTTTTT. Protein product: CASSVLTGELFF.

This clone has a handful of counts. The chain employs TRBV28 and TRBJ2-7, with 8 bases fitting TRBD1. Trimming cost V 7 bases and J 2 bases; bases outside gene matches: 4. CDR3 size: 13 residues. Germline lookup yields CDR1 MDHEN and CDR2 SYDVKM. The CDR3 DNA reads TGTGCCAGCATTCGGACAGGGCCCTACGAGCAGTACTTC. Translation: CASIRTGPYEQYF.

The chain employs TRBV27 and TRBJ2-7, with 8 bases aligning to TRBD1. The CDR3 is 15 amino acids. J was trimmed by 5 bases and V by 6 bases; bases with no gene match: 12. Germline assignment: CDR1 MNHEY and CDR2 SMNVEV (reference sequence). The chain's CDR3 is CASSQRTGRTHEQYF. CDR3 in DNA: TGTGCCAGCAGCCAACGGACAGGGAGGACCCACGAGCAGTACTTC.

The V gene is TRBV5-1, the J gene TRBJ2-3; TRBD1 agrees at 7 bases. This CDR3 contains 12 residues. V lost 4 bases, J lost 6 bases, and 2 bases stayed unmatched. Germline CDR1 is SGHRS and CDR2 is YFSETQ. The CDR3: CASSRRGDTQYF. In nucleotides, the CDR3 is TGCGCCAGCAGCCGCAGGGGGGATACGCAGTATTTT.

The V call is TRBV19, the J call TRBJ2-1, with 7 bases that match TRBD2. The CDR3 has 16 residues. Germline CDR1 LNHDA, CDR2 SQIVND (reference sequence). J lost 7 bases, V lost 4 bases, and 13 bases had no gene match. CDR3 coding DNA: TGTGCCAGTAGTAAATTGGGGGGGGAGCCGGTGAATGAGCAGTTCTTC. Its translation is CASSKLGGEPVNEQFF. Full variable domain (missing parts from reference TRBV19 and TRBJ2-1): DGGITQSPKYLFRKEGQNVTLSCEQNLNHDAMYWYRQDPGQGLRLIYYSQIVNDFQKGDIAEGYSVSREKKESFPLTVTSAQKNPTAFYLCASSKLGGEPVNEQFFGPGTRLTVL.

V gene TRBV19 combines with J gene TRBJ2-5; no clear D gene. The CDR3 runs 13 residues. Trimming took off 3 bases at V and 1 base at J, with 6 bases between the two ends. Germline CDR1 reads LNHDA; CDR2 reads SQIVND (reference sequence). The CDR3 protein is CASSMSGQETQYF. The CDR3 nucleotides read TGTGCCAGTAGTATGAGTGGCCAAGAGACCCAGTACTTC.

This chain links TRBV28 with TRBJ1-2; 9 bases line up with TRBD1. J gave up 8 bases and V 10 bases, and 5 bases lay outside the gene matches. The CDR3 spans 11 residues. Germline CDR1 and CDR2: MDHEN and SYDVKM. The CDR3 coding sequence is TGTGCCACCGAGACAGGGGGAGGCTACACCTTC. It is translated as CATETGGGYTF.

The table lists this clone with a few counts. The chain links TRBV6-2 or TRBV6-3 to TRBJ1-1, with TRBD1 identical over 7 bases. Germline trimming cut 6 bases from V and 0 bases from J; bases unmatched to any gene: 7. The CDR3 consists of 15 residues. Germline-derived CDR1 and CDR2 are MNHEY and SVGEGT. This chain's CDR3 is CASSLGTELNTEAFF. Here the CDR3 DNA reads TGTGCCAGCAGCCTCGGGACAGAACTGAACACTGAAGCTTTCTTT.